These 21 T cell receptor beta chains were sequenced from one sample in a study of CD8+ T cells in alopecia areata. Reverse transcribed after extraction, RNA yielded cDNA as the sequencing template. Profiling relied on immunoSEQ multiplex PCR, and the TCRdb table lists in-frame clones only, not all of them. In the table there are about 190,000 clones, approximately 56% of which are singletons. Treatment meaning: oral pan-JAK inhibitor, 5-10 mg twice daily. Specimen: CD4+ T cells sorted from blood, collected at week 4, from a patient treated with tofacitinib. The receptors derive from a human donor with alopecia areata.

The chain links TRBV7-6 to TRBJ2-2; no clear D. CDR1 is SGHVS, CDR2 FNYEAQ, per germline. The ends were cut back, 7 bases at V and 0 bases at J, with 9 bases in the middle. The CDR3 spans 14 residues. The CDR3 reads CASTPLSNTGELFF. CDR3 coding DNA: TGTGCCAGCACCCCCCTCTCGAACACCGGGGAGCTGTTTTTT.

This rearrangement joins TRBV15 to TRBJ2-3; D gene unclear. This CDR3 is built from 14 residues. Germline V lookup: CDR1 LNHNV, CDR2 YYDKDF (reference sequence). V was pared by 5 bases and J by 3 bases, with 12 bases between. CDR3 sequence: CATSPLAETDTQYF. The CDR3 nucleotides read TGTGCCACCAGCCCTTTGGCGGAAACAGATACGCAGTATTTT.

The rearrangement uses TRBV30 and TRBJ2-2, with no clear D. The CDR3 extends over 15 amino acids. Trimming took off 0 bases at V and 0 bases at J, with 8 bases between the two ends. Germline values: CDR1 GTSNPN, CDR2 SVGIG (reference sequence). DNA of the CDR3: TGTGCCTGGAGTGTAAAGACCACGAACACCGGGGAGCTGTTTTTT. Its translation: CAWSVKTTNTGELFF.

The chain joins TRBV29-1 to TRBJ2-3; D gene unclear. Between the trimmed V and J ends, which lost 0 bases and 9 bases, there was a span of 16 bases. The length of the CDR3 is 14 residues. Germline-derived CDR1 and CDR2 are SQVTM and ANQGSEA. CDR3 loop: CSVEDLWVQKTQYF. The CDR3 region has the DNA TGCAGCGTTGAAGATTTGTGGGTTCAGAAGACGCAGTATTTT.

This clone has just a few counts. The J gene is TRBJ2-7, the V gene TRBV28; 14 positions agree with TRBD2. CDR3 length: 15 amino acids. CDR1 MDHEN and CDR2 SYDVKM come from the germline V gene. V dropped 5 bases and J dropped 6; count of bases not matched to a gene: 6. CDR3 nucleotide sequence: TGTGCCAGCAGTCCGGGACTAGCGGGAGCGGTCGAGCAGTACTTC. Protein sequence: CASSPGLAGAVEQYF.

The chain has TRBV7-2 and TRBJ2-7, with D uncertain. CDR1 SGHTA and CDR2 FQGNSA come from the germline V gene. The CDR3 loop spans 13 amino acids. Deletions cut 4 bases from V and 4 bases from J, with 11 bases between. CDR3 residues: CASSSNDAYEQYF. As DNA, the CDR3 is TGTGCCAGCAGCTCCAACGACGCGTACGAGCAGTACTTC. Full variable domain (rest looked up from reference TRBV7-2 and TRBJ2-7): GAGVSQSPSNKVTEKGKDVELRCDPISGHTALYWYRQSLGQGLEFLIYFQGNSAPDKSGLPSDRFSAERTGGSVSTLTIQRTQQEDSAVYLCASSSNDAYEQYFGPGTRLTVT.

The chain joins TRBV29-1 to TRBJ2-4, with 7 bases aligning to TRBD1. The germline gives CDR1 SQVTM, CDR2 ANQGSEA. V lost 6 bases and J lost 8; bases outside the gene matches: 10. CDR3 length: 13 amino acids. In nucleotides, the CDR3 is TGCAGCGTGGAGCCGACAGGGTTGGACATTCAGTACTTC. Translation: CSVEPTGLDIQYF.

This sequence joins TRBV7-2 and TRBJ1-5; no clear D. V was clipped by 4 bases and J by 0 bases, with 7 bases between them. CDR3 length: 14 residues. Germline V lookup: CDR1 SGHTA, CDR2 FQGNSA. In nucleotides, the CDR3 is TGTGCCAGCAGCTCGGACGGTAGCAATCAGCCCCAGCATTTT. Translated: CASSSDGSNQPQHF.

The chain couples TRBV6-5 to TRBJ1-5; D ambiguous. Germline V gene sequence: CDR1 MNHEY, CDR2 SVGAGI. Trimming stripped 6 bases from V and 0 bases from J, with 12 bases between. There are 15 residues in the CDR3. CDR3 DNA: TGTGCCAGCAGATACAGAACTGATAGCAATCAGCCCCAGCATTTT. Translation: CASRYRTDSNQPQHF.

This clone has a handful of counts. V gene TRBV28 combines with J gene TRBJ2-7; perhaps TRBD1 as D (6 bases). Germline V CDR1 and CDR2: MDHEN, SYDVKM. V lost 7 bases and J lost 7, with 20 bases in between. The length of the CDR3 is 14 residues. The CDR3 sequence is CASTPGHLLREQYF. CDR3 nucleotides: TGTGCCAGCACCCCGGGACACCTCCTTCGGGAGCAGTACTTC.

V and J are TRBV6-5 and TRBJ2-3, with 7 bases identical to TRBD2. CDR1 MNHEY and CDR2 SVGAGI come from the germline V gene. This CDR3 has 14 amino acids. V lost 7 bases and J lost 3; bases outside the gene matches: 7. The CDR3 sequence: CASTVPGGTDTQYF. The CDR3 DNA is TGTGCCAGCACGGTTCCGGGGGGAACAGATACGCAGTATTTT.

This clone appeared a few times. The J gene is TRBJ2-7, the V gene TRBV15; D not resolved. The ends were cut back, 1 base at V and 9 bases at J, with 16 bases in the middle. There are 14 residues in the CDR3. Germline loops: CDR1 LNHNV, CDR2 YYDKDF (reference sequence). The CDR3 loop is CATSRGMSSGGQYF. DNA for the CDR3: TGTGCCACCAGCAGAGGGATGAGTAGTGGCGGGCAGTACTTC. The whole variable domain, remainder taken from reference TRBV15 and TRBJ2-7, is DAMVIQNPRYQVTQFGKPVTLSCSQTLNHNVMYWYQQKSSQAPKLLFHYYDKDFNNEADTPDNFQSRRPNTSFCFLDIRSPGLGDTAMYLCATSRGMSSGGQYFGPGTRLTVT.

The chain couples TRBV6-5 to TRBJ1-4; the D gene is possibly TRBD1 (5 bases). This CDR3 has 15 amino acids. V gave up 3 bases and J gave up 8 bases, with 16 bases separating them. Germline V gene lookup returns CDR1 MNHEY and CDR2 SVGAGI. The CDR3 DNA follows: TGTGCCAGCAGTTATCTGGATGGGGGGTCCGAAAAACTGTTTTTT. This sequence encodes CASSYLDGGSEKLFF.

The chain is built from TRBV20-1 and TRBJ2-2; D tentatively fits TRBD1 or TRBD2 (5 bases each). This CDR3 region has 11 residues. The germline gives CDR1 DFQATT, CDR2 SNEGSKA (reference sequence). V gave up 5 bases and J gave up 6 bases, with 7 bases separating them. The CDR3 DNA follows: TGCAGTGCTTTGGGGGCCGGGGAGCTGTTTTTT. Protein: CSALGAGELFF.

The CDR3 DNA sequence: TGCAGCGCTACCCCCGGGACAGCTGGCTATGGCTACACCTTC. It specifies CSATPGTAGYGYTF. The chain links TRBV29-1 to TRBJ1-2, with 7 bases identical to TRBD1. CDR1 SQVTM and CDR2 ANQGSEA come from the germline V gene. J gave up 4 bases and V 7 bases, and 12 bases lay outside the gene matches. This CDR3 spans 14 amino acids.

The rearrangement joins TRBV27 to TRBJ1-1; tentative D call: TRBD1 (5 bases). V was trimmed by 4 bases and J by 3 bases, leaving 18 bases between them. The CDR3 covers 16 residues. From germline, CDR1 is MNHEY and CDR2 SMNVEV (reference sequence). The CDR3 nucleotides are TGTGCCAGCAGTTCATGGGGGGGGTCGAGGGACACTGAAGCTTTCTTT. It translates to CASSSWGGSRDTEAFF.

This clone was detected a few times. The chain links TRBV10-3 to TRBJ1-1; 8 nucleotides align to TRBD1. The V and J ends lost 10 bases and 0 bases, in that order; junction bases with no gene match: 4. The CDR3 is 13 residues long. CDR1 and CDR2 (germline): ENHRY, SYGVKD. CDR3: CATETGVNTEAFF. CDR3 DNA: TGTGCCACCGAGACAGGGGTGAACACTGAAGCTTTCTTT.

This chain uses TRBV4-2 with TRBJ1-3; D may be TRBD1 (5 bases). CDR3 length: 15 amino acids. Germline CDR1 is LGHNA and CDR2 is YNFKEQ. The V gene lost 1 base and the J gene lost 5 bases, with 12 bases spanning the gap. CDR3: CASSQAGTARNTIYF. CDR3 nucleotides: TGTGCCAGCAGCCAAGCCGGGACGGCGAGAAACACCATATATTTT.

The chain has TRBV5-1 and TRBJ2-6; weak D call: TRBD2 (6 bases). V lost 2 bases and J lost 0, with 6 bases in between. Germline CDR1 is SGHRS and CDR2 is YFSETQ. The CDR3 is made up of 15 amino acids. The CDR3 protein is CASSFGSSGANVLTF. CDR3 DNA sequence: TGCGCCAGCAGCTTCGGGAGCTCTGGGGCCAACGTCCTGACTTTC. Variable domain in full (rest from reference TRBV5-1 and TRBJ2-6): KAGVTQTPRYLIKTRGQQVTLSCSPISGHRSVSWYQQTPGQGLQFLFEYFSETQRNKGNFPGRFSGRQFSNSRSEMNVSTLELGDSALYLCASSFGSSGANVLTFGAGSRLTVL.

The V gene is TRBV4-1, the J gene TRBJ2-7; 14 positions match TRBD2. V was clipped by 0 bases and J by 0 bases; unmatched bases: 4. Germline values: CDR1 MGHRA, CDR2 YSYEKL. The CDR3 runs 18 residues. DNA of the CDR3: TGCGCCAGCAGCCAAGATCCCGGACTAGCGGGAGGCTCCTACGAGCAGTACTTC. Protein sequence: CASSQDPGLAGGSYEQYF.

This chain links TRBV7-8 with TRBJ1-2; D might be TRBD1 (6 bases). CDR1 SGHVS and CDR2 FQNEAQ come from the germline V gene. With 5 bases removed from V and 8 bases from J, the gap between germline ends came to 24 bases. The CDR3 runs 16 residues. The CDR3 DNA reads TGTGCCAGCAGCGGGCCCGGGACACTTCACCCCAGGGGCTACACCTTC. As protein: CASSGPGTLHPRGYTF. The variable domain in full, completed from reference TRBV7-8 and TRBJ1-2, reads GAGVSQSPRYKVAKRGQDVALRCDPISGHVSLFWYQQALGQGPEFLTYFQNEAQLDKSGLPSDRFFAERPEGSVSTLKIQRTQQEDSAVYLCASSGPGTLHPRGYTFGSGTRLTVV.